What follows are 8 T cell receptor beta chains derived from one specimen sequenced in a study of blood T cells in healthy people across ages. A second PCR of 7 to 11 cycles used a sample-barcoded 5' primer and a J-beta primer mix. TCRdb passed the 5' RACE reads through MiXCR, listing each CDR3 protein once. The sample gives roughly 1,700,000 distinct CDR3 sequences, roughly 27% of which show up once; less than 9.5% is in the top ten. The source material was blood. These receptors were collected from a woman aged 25 to 39 in good health.

V gene TRBV3-1 combines with J gene TRBJ2-2; D is unresolved. The germline gives CDR1 LGHDT, CDR2 YNNKEL (reference sequence). This CDR3 comprises 15 residues. The germline V and J ends were trimmed by 6 bases and 0 bases, with 11 bases remaining between them. CDR3 sequence reads: CASSRSFSNTGELFF. In DNA form, the CDR3 reads TGTGCCAGCAGTCGTAGCTTTTCGAACACCGGGGAGCTGTTTTTT.

This clonotype was recorded many times. V gene TRBV9 combines with J gene TRBJ1-2; 7 bases line up with TRBD1. Per germline, CDR1 SGDLS and CDR2 YYNGEE. The CDR3 has 15 residues. Trimming removed 4 bases from V and 4 bases from J; junction bases left unmatched: 10. The CDR3 spells CASSPEGAPGYGYTF. CDR3 DNA sequence: TGTGCCAGCAGCCCTGAGGGGGCGCCCGGCTATGGCTACACCTTC. The full variable domain, completed using reference TRBV9 and TRBJ1-2, is DSGVTQTPKHLITATGQRVTLRCSPRSGDLSVYWYQQSLDQGLQFLIQYYNGEERAKGNILERFSAQQFPDLHSELNLSSLELGDSALYFCASSPEGAPGYGYTFGSGTRLTVV.

A few counts support this clonotype. The chain joins TRBV7-9 to TRBJ2-7; D remains ambiguous. V dropped 2 bases and J dropped 5 bases, with 4 bases sitting between them. CDR3 size: 11 residues. Germline-derived CDR1 and CDR2 are SEHNR and FQNEAQ (reference sequence). The CDR3 loop is CASSLQDEQYF. The CDR3 nucleotides read TGTGCCAGCAGCTTACAGGACGAGCAGTACTTC.

The table lists this clonotype with a few counts. The V and J genes are TRBV29-1 and TRBJ1-4; D is unresolved. Germline CDR1 SQVTM, CDR2 ANQGSEA. Trimming pared 8 bases from V and 7 bases from J, leaving 14 bases between. The CDR3 is made up of 12 amino acids. The CDR3 is CSIGLPGEKLFF. The CDR3 nucleotides are TGCAGCATAGGTTTGCCCGGTGAAAAACTGTTTTTT. The variable domain in full, completed from reference TRBV29-1 and TRBJ1-4, reads SAVISQKPSRDICQRGTSLTIQCQVDSQVTMMFWYRQQPGQSLTLIATANQGSEATYESGFVIDKFPISRPNLTFSTLTVSNMSPEDSSIYLCSIGLPGEKLFFGSGTQLSVL.

Turning to this clonotype: A much larger clone sits a single nucleotide away, making a read error possible. V gene TRBV4-1 combines with J gene TRBJ2-5, with a tentative D call TRBD2 (5 bases). The CDR3 consists of 16 residues. Germline V CDR1 and CDR2: MGHRA, YSYEKL. V lost 0 bases and J lost 11, with 22 bases in between. The CDR3 region is CASSQDPGLLYNEQYF. CDR3 DNA sequence: TGCGCCAGCAGCCAAGACCCAGGACTTCTCTACAATGAGCAGTACTTC.

This sequence joins TRBV7-9 and TRBJ2-5; perhaps TRBD1 as D (5 bases). Trimming took off 5 bases at V and 4 bases at J, with 11 bases between the two ends. CDR1 is SEHNR and CDR2 is FQNEAQ in the germline V gene (reference sequence). This CDR3 spans 13 amino acids. The CDR3 reads CASSADTPETQYF. CDR3 coding DNA: TGTGCCAGCAGCGCGGACACTCCAGAGACCCAGTACTTC.

Many counts were recorded for this clonotype. V usage is TRBV6-2 or TRBV6-3 and J usage is TRBJ2-7, with D uncertain. The CDR3 has 12 residues. The V gene lost 5 bases and the J gene lost 5 bases, with 10 bases spanning the gap. From germline, CDR1 is MNHEY and CDR2 SVGEGT. The CDR3 coding sequence is TGTGCCAGCAGTCGAGCAGGTGACGAGCAGTACTTC. Translated, it gives CASSRAGDEQYF.

The chain combines TRBV5-1 with TRBJ1-2, with TRBD1 matching over 7 bases. V lost 8 bases and J lost 8; bases outside the gene matches: 15. The CDR3 runs 14 residues. CDR1 and CDR2 (germline): SGHRS, YFSETQ. This CDR3 is CASEGGGSTGGYTF. The CDR3 DNA sequence: TGCGCCAGTGAAGGAGGGGGCTCTACGGGAGGCTACACCTTC.